This T cell receptor (beta chain) was identified in a study of OX40 agonist ivuxolimab in advanced cancers. As for the study in general: Eligibility rules accepted prior anti-PD-1, anti-PD-L1 or anti-CTLA-4 therapy, and roughly 40% had some. Partial responses were seen in three patients, one with hepatocellular carcinoma and two with cutaneous melanoma.

The method was immunoSEQ multiplex PCR; TCRdb's version includes in-frame clones alone and lacks a portion of them. The sample has tens of thousands of clones; 94% are singletons. The CDR3 has 13 residues. V dropped 2 bases and J dropped 1; count of bases not matched to a gene: 0. CDR1 and CDR2 from the germline V gene are SGDLS and YYNGEE. This rearrangement joins TRBV9 to TRBJ2-7; 7 nucleotides match TRBD2. The sequencing used CD4+ or CD8+ T cells sorted from blood, collected in a trial of the OX40 agonist ivuxolimab. The source of this sequence is an adult with an advanced solid tumor such as melanoma, head and neck, liver or kidney cancer. The CDR3 bases are TGTGCCAGCAGCGTTAGCGGGTCCTACGAGCAGTACTTC. It yields the protein CASSVSGSYEQYF.